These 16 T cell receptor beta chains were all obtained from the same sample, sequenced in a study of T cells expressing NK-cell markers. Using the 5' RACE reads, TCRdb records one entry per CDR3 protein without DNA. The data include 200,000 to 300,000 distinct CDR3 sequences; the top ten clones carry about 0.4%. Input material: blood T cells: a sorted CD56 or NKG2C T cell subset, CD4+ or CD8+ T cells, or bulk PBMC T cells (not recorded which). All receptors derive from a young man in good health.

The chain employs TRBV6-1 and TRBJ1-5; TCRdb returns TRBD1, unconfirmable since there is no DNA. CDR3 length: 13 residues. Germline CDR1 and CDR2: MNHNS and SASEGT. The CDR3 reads CASSEGVGQPQHF.

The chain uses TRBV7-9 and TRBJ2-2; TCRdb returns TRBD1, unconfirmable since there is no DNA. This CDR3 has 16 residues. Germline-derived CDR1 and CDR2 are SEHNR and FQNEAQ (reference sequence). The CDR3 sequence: CASSRVRQVSTGELFF.

The CDR3 loop reads CASSSKREGSTDTQYF. The V gene is TRBV5-4, the J gene TRBJ2-3; TCRdb's assignment of TRBD2 cannot be checked, as there is no DNA. This CDR3 has 16 amino acids. The germline V gene encodes CDR1 SGHNT and CDR2 YYREEE (reference sequence).

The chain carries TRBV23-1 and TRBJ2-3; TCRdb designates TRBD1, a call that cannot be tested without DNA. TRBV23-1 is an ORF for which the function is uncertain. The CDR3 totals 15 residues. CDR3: CASSQPGGRTDTQYF.

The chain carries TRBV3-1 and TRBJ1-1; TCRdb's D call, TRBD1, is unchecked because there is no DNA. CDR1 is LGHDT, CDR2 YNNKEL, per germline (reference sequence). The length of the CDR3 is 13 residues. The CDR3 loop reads CASSRGGTTEAFF. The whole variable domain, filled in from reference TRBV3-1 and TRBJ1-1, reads DTAVSQTPKYLVTQMGNDKSIKCEQNLGHDTMYWYKQDSKKFLKIMFSYNNKELIINETVPNRFSPKSPDKAHLNLHINSLELGDSAVYFCASSRGGTTEAFFGQGTRLTVV.

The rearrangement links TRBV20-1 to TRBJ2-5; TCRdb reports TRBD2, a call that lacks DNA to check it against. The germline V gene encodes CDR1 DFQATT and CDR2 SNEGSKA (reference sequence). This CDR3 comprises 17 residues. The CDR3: CSASPLAGGSYQETQYF.

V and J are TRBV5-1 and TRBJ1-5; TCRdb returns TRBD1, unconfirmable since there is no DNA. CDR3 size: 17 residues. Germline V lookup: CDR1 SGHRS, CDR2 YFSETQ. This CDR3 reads CASSLGPGTGSYQPQHF.

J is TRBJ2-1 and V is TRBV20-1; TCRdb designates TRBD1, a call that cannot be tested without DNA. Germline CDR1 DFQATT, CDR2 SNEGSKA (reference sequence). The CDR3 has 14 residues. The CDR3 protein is CSARPGQAYNEQFF.

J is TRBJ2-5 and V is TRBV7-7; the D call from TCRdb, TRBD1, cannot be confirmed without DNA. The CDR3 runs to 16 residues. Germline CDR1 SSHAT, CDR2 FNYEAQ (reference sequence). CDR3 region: CASSLVLRGRPETQYF.

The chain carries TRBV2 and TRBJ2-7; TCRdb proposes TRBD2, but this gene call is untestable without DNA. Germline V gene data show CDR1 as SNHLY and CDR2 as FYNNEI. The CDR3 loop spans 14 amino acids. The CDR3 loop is CASSDQRGHYEQYF.

The CDR3 region is CASSTRTGGWNQPQHF. The chain joins TRBV6-5 to TRBJ1-5; TCRdb reports TRBD1, a call that lacks DNA to check it against. CDR1 MNHEY and CDR2 SVGAGI come from the germline V gene. The CDR3 sequence is 16 residues long.

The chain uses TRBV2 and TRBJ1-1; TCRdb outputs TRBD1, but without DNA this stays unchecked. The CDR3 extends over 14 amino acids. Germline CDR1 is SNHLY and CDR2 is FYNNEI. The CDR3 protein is CASRPMRGSTEAFF.

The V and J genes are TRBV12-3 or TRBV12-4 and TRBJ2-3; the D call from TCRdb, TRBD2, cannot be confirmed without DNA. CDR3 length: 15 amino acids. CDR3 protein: CASRKQGLTIDTQYF.

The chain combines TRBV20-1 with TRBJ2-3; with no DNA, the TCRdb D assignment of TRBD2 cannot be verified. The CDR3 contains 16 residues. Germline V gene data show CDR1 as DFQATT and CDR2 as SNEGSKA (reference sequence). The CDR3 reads CSASGLAGGPGDTQYF.

The CDR3 is CASSSPSEGIINTDTQYF. The genes are TRBV12-3 or TRBV12-4 and TRBJ2-3; TCRdb calls TRBD2, which cannot be checked without DNA. The CDR3 covers 18 residues.

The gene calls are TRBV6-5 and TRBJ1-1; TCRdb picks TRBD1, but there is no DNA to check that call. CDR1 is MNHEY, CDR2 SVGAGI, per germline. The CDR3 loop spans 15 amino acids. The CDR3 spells CASSYGLETGSFPFF.